The clone carrying this T cell receptor (beta chain) was picked up a small number of times. Its antigen is still unknown. The data stem from a study of T-cell memory formation after mild COVID-19. Study-wide points: Clonal second-wave expansions that peaked on day 37 had unconfirmed SARS-CoV-2 specificity.

TCRdb recomputed calls from the 5' RACE reads with MiXCR, one row per CDR3 protein. The table includes roughly 600,000 distinct CDR3 sequences, roughly 18% detected once. Per the germline V gene, CDR1 is SQVTM and CDR2 is ANQGSEA. The CDR3 spans 14 residues. V was pared by 3 bases and J by 7 bases, with 9 bases of the junction left unmatched. The chain uses TRBV29-1 and TRBJ2-1, with 7 positions matching TRBD2. The specimen sequenced was PBMCs or a T cell subset sorted from them (not recorded which). The source of this sequence is an adult woman who had mild COVID-19 (a few samples of this study predate the infection). Cell type and time point are not known. Here the CDR3 DNA reads TGCAGCGTTGAGGGCAGGGAGGGAGGAAATGAGCAGTTCTTC. Its translation: CSVEGREGGNEQFF.